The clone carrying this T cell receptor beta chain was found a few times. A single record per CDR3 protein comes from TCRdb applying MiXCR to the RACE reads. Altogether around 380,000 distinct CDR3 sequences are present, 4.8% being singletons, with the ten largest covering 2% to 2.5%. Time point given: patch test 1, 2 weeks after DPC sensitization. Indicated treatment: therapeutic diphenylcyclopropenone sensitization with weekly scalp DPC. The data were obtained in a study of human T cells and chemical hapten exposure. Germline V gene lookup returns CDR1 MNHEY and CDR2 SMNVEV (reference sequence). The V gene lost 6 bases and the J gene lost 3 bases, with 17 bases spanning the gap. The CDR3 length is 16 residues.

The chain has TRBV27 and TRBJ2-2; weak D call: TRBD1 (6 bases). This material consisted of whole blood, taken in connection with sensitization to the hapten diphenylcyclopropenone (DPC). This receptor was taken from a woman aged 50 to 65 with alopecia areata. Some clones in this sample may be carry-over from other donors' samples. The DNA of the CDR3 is TGTGCCAGCAGGAAAGCCGCAGGGGCCGACACCGGGGAGCTGTTTTTT. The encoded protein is CASRKAAGADTGELFF.